The 32 T cell receptor beta chains presented below share a single source sample, sequenced in a study of vaccination effects on CD4 cells after COVID-19. The table came from immunoSEQ multiplex PCR; TCRdb's copy has only in-frame clones and leaves some out. The data show around 20,000 clones, around three quarters seen once. For these receptors, no antigen is known. Antigen-specific CD4+ T cells were expanded (with viral peptide pools) by the ViraFEST assay ahead of sequencing. The culture ran for around 10 days before CD4+ T cells were isolated. The sample consisted of CD4+ T cells from PBMCs cultured with HCoV-229E spike peptides, taken before COVID-19 vaccination. The receptors were sampled from a human donor who received a COVID-19 vaccine.

The chain has TRBV18 and TRBJ2-1; D is unresolved. Looked up from germline, CDR1 is KGHSH and CDR2 is LQKENI. V was cut by 3 bases and J by 0 bases, with 12 bases left in between. This CDR3 is 16 amino acids long. The CDR3 loop is CASSPLLGSSYNEQFF. The CDR3 bases are TGTGCCAGCTCACCCCTCCTAGGAAGCTCCTACAATGAGCAGTTCTTC.

This clone was seen more than once but under ten times. The chain uses TRBV10-1 and TRBJ1-3; D gene ambiguous. The CDR3 loop spans 14 amino acids. Trimming stripped 11 bases from V and 0 bases from J, with 14 bases between. Germline lookup yields CDR1 WNHNN and CDR2 SYGVQD (reference sequence). The CDR3 region is CASSSASSGNTIYF. The CDR3 DNA sequence: TGCGCCTCATCCTCTGCTAGCTCTGGAAACACCATATATTTT.

The sample holds one count of this clone. The chain has TRBV2 and TRBJ2-5; the D gene could be TRBD1 or TRBD2 (6 bases each). Trimming pared 8 bases from V and 5 bases from J, leaving 18 bases between. The CDR3 spans 14 residues. Germline-derived CDR1 and CDR2 are SNHLY and FYNNEI. In nucleotides, the CDR3 is TGTGCCAGCGGAGGGGACACGCCTGTCGAGACCCAGTACTTC. Translation gives CASGGDTPVETQYF.

The V gene is TRBV5-1, the J gene TRBJ1-2; 9 nucleotides match TRBD1. This CDR3 is 19 amino acids long. Losses at the gene ends were 1 base for V and 0 bases for J; bases not matched to a gene: 13. Germline V CDR1 and CDR2: SGHRS, YFSETQ. DNA of the CDR3: TGCGCCAGCAGCTTGCACCGGGACAGGGTCGATCTCGCTAACTATGGCTACACCTTC. It is translated as CASSLHRDRVDLANYGYTF.

The chain recombines TRBV9 with TRBJ1-6; possible D gene TRBD1, 5 bases. The CDR3 loop spans 12 amino acids. The germline gives CDR1 SGDLS, CDR2 YYNGEE. V shed 6 bases and J shed 8 bases, with 9 bases lying between them. In nucleotides, the CDR3 is TGTGCCAGCAAGCAGGGCGATTCACCCCTCCACTTT. Its translation is CASKQGDSPLHF.

The chain employs TRBV11-2 and TRBJ2-1; the D gene is possibly TRBD2 (6 bases). The CDR3 covers 16 residues. With 2 bases removed from V and 0 bases from J, the gap between germline ends came to 11 bases. Looked up from germline, CDR1 is SGHAT and CDR2 is FQNNGV. CDR3 DNA sequence: TGTGCCAGCAGCTTACTCCCCGGGAGCTCCTACAATGAGCAGTTCTTC. This translates into CASSLLPGSSYNEQFF.

This chain links TRBV12-3 or TRBV12-4 with TRBJ2-1, with D hard to call. This CDR3 is 12 amino acids long. Trimming took 6 bases from V and 7 from J, leaving 10 bases between them. This CDR3 reads CASSLPGNEQFF. As DNA, the CDR3 is TGTGCCAGCAGCCTCCCTGGGAATGAGCAGTTCTTC.

The genes are TRBV18 and TRBJ2-7, with 11 bases fitting TRBD1. The length of the CDR3 is 15 residues. V dropped 1 base and J dropped 2; count of bases not matched to a gene: 1. Germline V gives CDR1 KGHSH, CDR2 LQKENI. CDR3 loop: CASSPLGQGAYEQYF. DNA of the CDR3: TGTGCCAGCTCACCACTGGGACAGGGGGCCTACGAGCAGTACTTC.

V gene TRBV6-1 combines with J gene TRBJ2-1; a weak D match, TRBD1 (6 bases). Trimming left V 1 base short and J 4 bases short, with 11 bases between. This CDR3 region has 15 residues. CDR1 is MNHNS, CDR2 SASEGT, per germline. This CDR3 is CASSEGQGPYNEQFF. DNA for the CDR3: TGTGCCAGCAGTGAAGGTCAGGGGCCTTACAATGAGCAGTTCTTC.

This CDR3 is CASSLAGGDTGELFF. CDR3 coding DNA: TGTGCCAGCAGCTTAGCTGGGGGCGACACCGGGGAGCTGTTTTTT. The chain joins TRBV11-2 to TRBJ2-2, with D maybe TRBD1 (6 bases). This CDR3 is built from 15 residues. Germline V CDR1 and CDR2: SGHAT, FQNNGV. Between the trimmed V and J ends, which lost 1 base and 3 bases, there was a span of 9 bases.

This clone was seen a handful of times. The J gene is TRBJ1-1, the V gene TRBV27, with 10 nucleotides matching TRBD1. Germline V lookup: CDR1 MNHEY, CDR2 SMNVEV (reference sequence). Trimming cost V 4 bases and J 4 bases; bases outside gene matches: 12. This CDR3 is built from 17 residues. DNA for the CDR3: TGTGCCAGCAGTTCTCGGACAGGGGGTGTTTTGGGCACTGAAGCTTTCTTT. Its translation: CASSSRTGGVLGTEAFF.

This CDR3 reads CSASMAGAADTQYF. The DNA of the CDR3 is TGCAGTGCTAGTATGGCGGGAGCGGCAGATACGCAGTATTTT. The rearrangement links TRBV20-1 to TRBJ2-3; 7 bases line up with TRBD2. V shed 3 bases and J 4 bases; nucleotides not matched to a gene: 7. Germline CDR1 is DFQATT and CDR2 is SNEGSKA (reference sequence). This CDR3 contains 14 residues.

The rearrangement links TRBV29-1 to TRBJ2-1; 10 bases line up with TRBD1. Looked up from germline, CDR1 is SQVTM and CDR2 is ANQGSEA. J was trimmed by 6 bases and V by 6 bases; bases with no gene match: 5. CDR3 length: 13 amino acids. As DNA, the CDR3 is TGCAGCGTCGACAGGGGGCTGGGCAATGAGCAGTTCTTC. Residues: CSVDRGLGNEQFF.

The chain employs TRBV4-1 and TRBJ1-2, with TRBD1 matching over 7 bases. Germline V gene sequence: CDR1 MGHRA, CDR2 YSYEKL. Trimming took 4 bases from V and 5 from J; bases not matched to a gene: 7. The CDR3 has 14 residues. The CDR3 loop reads CASSPRDSRYGYTF. Here the CDR3 DNA reads TGCGCCAGCAGCCCCCGGGACAGCCGATATGGCTACACCTTC.

The CDR3, as DNA: TGTGCCAGCAGTGCGCCCCTCCCGGGACAGGGATCGGTTGATACGCAGTATTTT. This sequence encodes CASSAPLPGQGSVDTQYF. The chain carries TRBV2 and TRBJ2-3; 9 bases agree with TRBD1. The CDR3 runs to 18 residues. Looked up from germline, CDR1 is SNHLY and CDR2 is FYNNEI. After removal of 4 bases from V and 6 bases from J, the junction contained 17 bases not matched to a gene.

This clone came up a few times. This chain links TRBV11-3 with TRBJ2-1, with no clear D. V lost 0 bases to trimming and J lost 5 bases, with 8 bases between them. CDR1 and CDR2 (germline): SGHNT, YENEEA. The CDR3 is made up of 14 amino acids. CDR3 region: CASSLDPTDNEQFF. CDR3 in DNA: TGTGCCAGCAGCTTAGATCCAACAGACAATGAGCAGTTCTTC.

CDR3 protein: CASSPGRGLYEQYF. The CDR3 DNA reads TGTGCCAGCAGCCCTGGGAGGGGGCTCTACGAGCAGTACTTC. The rearrangement links TRBV7-2 to TRBJ2-7, with D possibly being TRBD1 or TRBD2 (7 bases each). Germline CDR1 reads SGHTA; CDR2 reads FQGNSA. The CDR3 consists of 14 residues. The V and J ends lost 5 bases and 3 bases respectively, with 14 bases between them.

V gene TRBV6-4 combines with J gene TRBJ2-1; possible D gene TRBD2, 6 bases. Germline lookup yields CDR1 MRHNA and CDR2 SNTAGT. CDR3 length: 15 amino acids. The V end lost 8 bases, the J end lost 1 base, and 15 bases lay between the germline ends. CDR3 region: CASRDSYLSYNEQFF. The CDR3 DNA reads as TGTGCCAGCCGGGACTCTTACTTATCCTACAATGAGCAGTTCTTC.

This sequence joins TRBV6-5 and TRBJ2-7; 10 bases map to TRBD1. The trim removed 4 bases at V and 5 bases at J, leaving 5 bases unmatched. CDR3 size: 14 residues. Germline CDR1 MNHEY, CDR2 SVGAGI. The CDR3 sequence is CASSSTGGLDEQYF. The DNA for the CDR3 is TGTGCCAGCAGTTCGACAGGGGGCTTGGACGAGCAGTACTTC.

The rearrangement links TRBV25-1 to TRBJ1-2, with 8 bases aligning to TRBD1. Germline CDR1 MGHDK, CDR2 SYGVNS. V dropped 8 bases and J dropped 4; count of bases not matched to a gene: 6. The CDR3 loop spans 13 amino acids. The CDR3 nucleotides read TGTGCCAGCGGTAGACAGGGGAGCTATGGCTACACCTTC. It encodes CASGRQGSYGYTF.

This clone is medium-sized in the sample. The chain has TRBV6-5 and TRBJ2-1, with D perhaps matching TRBD2 (6 bases). Germline CDR1 is MNHEY and CDR2 is SVGAGI. Trimming left V 0 bases short and J 0 bases short, with 6 bases between. There are 15 residues in the CDR3. For the CDR3, the DNA is TGTGCCAGCAGTTACTCGACTAGCTCCTACAATGAGCAGTTCTTC. Translation gives CASSYSTSSYNEQFF.

Only one count was recorded for this clone. The V gene is TRBV7-8, the J gene TRBJ2-3, with 9 bases matching TRBD1. The CDR3 has 16 residues. After removal of 5 bases from V and 8 bases from J, the junction contained 14 bases not matched to a gene. CDR1 SGHVS and CDR2 FQNEAQ come from the germline V gene. CDR3 nucleotide sequence: TGTGCCAGCAGCCCTAGTCGGACAGGGGTGTATAGTACGCAGTATTTT. It encodes CASSPSRTGVYSTQYF. Full variable domain (remainder filled in from reference TRBV7-8 and TRBJ2-3): GAGVSQSPRYKVAKRGQDVALRCDPISGHVSLFWYQQALGQGPEFLTYFQNEAQLDKSGLPSDRFFAERPEGSVSTLKIQRTQQEDSAVYLCASSPSRTGVYSTQYFGPGTRLTVL.

V gene TRBV5-1 combines with J gene TRBJ2-5; D is unclear. Trimming shortened V by 0 bases and J by 3 bases, and 9 bases separated the two germline ends. Germline loops: CDR1 SGHRS, CDR2 YFSETQ. CDR3 size: 14 residues. This chain's CDR3 is CASSLGFGEETQYF. The CDR3 DNA follows: TGCGCCAGCAGCTTGGGCTTTGGCGAAGAGACCCAGTACTTC.

The V call is TRBV19, the J call TRBJ2-3; 9 bases are a match to TRBD1. V lost 3 bases to trimming and J lost 4 bases; unmatched junction nucleotides: 5. This CDR3 has 15 amino acids. CDR1 LNHDA and CDR2 SQIVND come from the germline V gene (reference sequence). CDR3 DNA: TGTGCCAGTAGTATCCCCGGGACAGGGCCAGATACGCAGTATTTT. Translation gives CASSIPGTGPDTQYF.

The chain is built from TRBV11-2 and TRBJ1-3, with a possible D match to TRBD1 (6 bases). Looked up from germline, CDR1 is SGHAT and CDR2 is FQNNGV. The length of the CDR3 is 17 residues. Trimming cost V 5 bases and J 0 bases, with 17 bases left between them. The chain's CDR3 is CASSPAFYRVSGNTIYF. CDR3 nucleotides: TGTGCCAGCAGCCCCGCGTTTTACAGGGTCTCTGGAAACACCATATATTTT.

The chain combines TRBV19 with TRBJ2-1; D gene ambiguous. CDR3 length: 15 amino acids. V lost 3 bases to trimming and J lost 0 bases, with 9 bases between them. Looked up from germline, CDR1 is LNHDA and CDR2 is SQIVND (reference sequence). The DNA for the CDR3 is TGTGCCAGTAGTATTCTCTCCGACTCCTACAATGAGCAGTTCTTC. Translation: CASSILSDSYNEQFF.

The genes are TRBV7-2 and TRBJ2-1, with D perhaps matching TRBD1 (5 bases). The germline CDR1 and CDR2 sequences are SGHTA and FQGNSA. The V gene lost 6 bases and the J gene lost 14 bases, with 20 bases spanning the gap. The CDR3 consists of 13 residues. The CDR3 sequence: CASRSRGVARKFF. The CDR3 coding sequence is TGTGCCAGCAGATCAAGGGGCGTAGCTCGGAAGTTCTTC. Using reference TRBV7-2 and TRBJ2-1 for the parts outside the CDR3, the full variable domain is GAGVSQSPSNKVTEKGKDVELRCDPISGHTALYWYRQSLGQGLEFLIYFQGNSAPDKSGLPSDRFSAERTGGSVSTLTIQRTQQEDSAVYLCASRSRGVARKFFGPGTRLTVL.

The chain has TRBV3-1 (or the pseudogene TRBV3-2) and TRBJ1-5; TRBD1 is a possible D gene (6 bases). CDR1 LGHDT and CDR2 YNNKEL come from the germline V gene (reference sequence). The length of the CDR3 is 16 residues. Trimming removed 4 bases from V and 9 bases from J, with 22 bases in between. The CDR3 nucleotides are TGTGCCAGCAGCCCCCAGGGCCGGGGGGGCCTGATGCCCCAGCATTTT. It encodes CASSPQGRGGLMPQHF.

The rearrangement uses TRBV12-3 or TRBV12-4 and TRBJ1-3; D unclear. There are 11 residues in the CDR3. Trimming removed 3 bases from V and 4 bases from J, with 1 base in between. CDR3 region: CASSFGNTIYF. The CDR3 region has the DNA TGTGCCAGCAGTTTCGGAAACACCATATATTTT.

V and J are TRBV9 and TRBJ2-7; D gene ambiguous. Germline CDR1 and CDR2: SGDLS and YYNGEE. With 4 bases removed from V and 1 base from J, the gap between germline ends came to 12 bases. The CDR3 sequence is 14 residues long. CDR3 DNA: TGTGCCAGCAGCCCCTTTGACCAATCCTACGAGCAGTACTTC. Translated: CASSPFDQSYEQYF.

This clone turned up a few times. The V and J genes are TRBV29-1 and TRBJ1-1, with TRBD1 matching 7 bases. After removal of 4 bases from V and 5 bases from J, the junction contained 10 bases not matched to a gene. The CDR3 loop spans 14 amino acids. Germline V gene data show CDR1 as SQVTM and CDR2 as ANQGSEA. CDR3 bases: TGCAGCGTTGTCACGAGGGGGCGCGGAACTGAAGCTTTCTTT. Its protein product is CSVVTRGRGTEAFF.

The chain uses TRBV7-2 and TRBJ1-4; 10 nucleotides match TRBD1. CDR1 SGHTA and CDR2 FQGNSA come from the germline V gene. The length of the CDR3 is 14 residues. Trimming at V came to 3 bases and at J to 9 bases, leaving 4 bases not matched to a gene. The CDR3 sequence: CASSFMGQGKKLFF. DNA for the CDR3: TGTGCCAGCAGCTTTATGGGACAGGGGAAAAAACTGTTTTTT.